This is a list of T cell receptor beta chains from one sample in a study of breast tumors, draining lymph nodes, adjacent tissues. MiXCR, run by TCRdb on the multiplex PCR reads, gives a single entry per CDR3 protein. Here the sample spans 140,000 or so distinct CDR3 sequences, 30% to 35% being singletons. The sequencing input was axillary lymph node tissue. These receptors were obtained from a female donor with breast cancer. Some clones in this sample may be carry-over from other donors' samples. Both conserved end residues are part of each CDR3. The size field is filled for only some rows; it gives once, few, many or a size class.

V	J	size	CDR3
TRBV20-1	TRBJ2-4	many	CSARETGLNIQYF
TRBV10-3	TRBJ1-4	many	CAISDFGDRGEKLFF
TRBV18	TRBJ2-3	few	CASSPLLGASDTQYF
TRBV11-2	TRBJ2-3	many	CASSLDLPGRPRDTQYF
TRBV9	TRBJ1-1	.	CASGVGGDQAEAFF
TRBV7-3	TRBJ1-6	.	CASSPQGGGQVNSPLHF
TRBV5-4	TRBJ2-3	.	CASSLQGVTDTQYF
TRBV18	TRBJ2-2	many	CASSKGETGELFF
TRBV7-2	TRBJ1-2	many	CASSLDGSTNYGYPF
TRBV27	TRBJ1-2	.	CASSSEPLYGYTF
TRBV2	TRBJ1-5	.	CASRHQHF
TRBV5-5	TRBJ1-3	.	CASSLEGSSGNTTYF
TRBV6-6	TRBJ1-4	.	CASSYPGTDEEKLFF
TRBV14	TRBJ1-1	.	CASSQAGVLTEAFF
TRBV5-1	TRBJ2-5	.	CASSHTGTSGGETQYF
TRBV7-2	TRBJ1-1	few	CASSLGGGIGTEAFF
TRBV2	TRBJ2-7	.	CASSEPFRYEQYF
TRBV20-1	TRBJ2-3	many	CSARVIGQGTDTQYF
TRBV5-1	TRBJ1-5	many	CASSSDRDQPQHF
TRBV20-1	TRBJ2-7	once	CSARTGSEQYF
TRBV7-2	TRBJ2-4	many	CASSPPPTSRLAKNIQYF
TRBV15	TRBJ1-1	many	CATSPPLYTEAFF
TRBV7-6	TRBJ1-5	many	CASSPGTGASNQPQHF
TRBV6-5	TRBJ1-6	many	CASSHSGQGSHSPLHF
TRBV13	TRBJ1-4	.	CASSPRQLGGEKLFF
TRBV27	TRBJ2-1	few	CASSLIHRNEQFF
TRBV5-1	TRBJ1-6	.	CASSLAQLGASYNSPLHF
TRBV9	TRBJ1-5	many	CASSVTGGWGQPQHF
TRBV9	TRBJ1-4	.	CASSLPVGDEQFFGPGTGEKLFF
TRBV24-1	TRBJ2-1	many	CATSDPVTGDNEQFF
TRBV9	TRBJ2-2	many	CASSVGLGGTTGELFF
TRBV5-1	TRBJ2-3	many	CASSSDVGATDTQYF